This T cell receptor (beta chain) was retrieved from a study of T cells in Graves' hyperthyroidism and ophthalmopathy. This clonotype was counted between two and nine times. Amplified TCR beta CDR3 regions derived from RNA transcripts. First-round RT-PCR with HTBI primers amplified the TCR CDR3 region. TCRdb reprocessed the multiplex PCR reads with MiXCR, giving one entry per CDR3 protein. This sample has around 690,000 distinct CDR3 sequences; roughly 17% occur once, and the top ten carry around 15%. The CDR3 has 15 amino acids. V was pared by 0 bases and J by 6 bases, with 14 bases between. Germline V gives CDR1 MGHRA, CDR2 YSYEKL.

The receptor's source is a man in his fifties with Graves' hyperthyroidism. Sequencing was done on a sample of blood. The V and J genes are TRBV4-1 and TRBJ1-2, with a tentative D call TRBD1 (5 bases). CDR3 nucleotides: TGCGCCAGCAGCCAAGATCGACAGATCTCCAATGGCTACACCTTC. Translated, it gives CASSQDRQISNGYTF.